These 21 T cell receptor beta chains were sequenced from one sample in a study of blood T cells in healthy people across ages. With a J-beta primer mix and a sample-barcoded 5' primer, a second PCR ran about 7 to 12 cycles. TCRdb reanalysed the 5' RACE reads using MiXCR and keeps one entry per CDR3 protein. The sample shows 2 million or so distinct CDR3 sequences, 49% of them seen only once. The specimen was blood. The source of these receptors is a woman aged 40-49 years in good health.

Remarks on this clonotype: Compared with germline, one end of the junction differs, possibly owing to a read error. The chain recombines TRBV25-1 with TRBJ1-4; maybe TRBD1 (5 bases). This CDR3 has 14 amino acids. CDR1 and CDR2 (germline): MGHDK, SYGVNS. The CDR3 spells CASSEGGALRKVFF. DNA for the CDR3: TGTGCTAGCAGTGAAGGTGGGGCTCTCCGAAAAGTGTTTTTT. Looking up the rest from reference TRBV25-1 and TRBJ1-4 gives the full variable domain: EADIYQTPRYLVIGTGKKITLECSQTMGHDKMYWYQQDPGMELHLIHYSYGVNSTEKGDLSSESTVSRIRTEHFPLTLESARPSHTSQYLCASSEGGALRKVFFGSGTQLSVL.

The V call is TRBV6-5, the J call TRBJ2-1, with 9 positions matching TRBD1. In germline, CDR1 is MNHEY, CDR2 SVGAGI. J gave up 15 bases and V 5 bases, and 11 bases lay outside the gene matches. The CDR3 is 13 residues long. CDR3 DNA sequence: TGTGCCAGCAGTGGGGGGACAGGGTGGGTTCGGTTCTTC. Its translation: CASSGGTGWVRFF.

The rearrangement uses TRBV20-1 and TRBJ2-2, with no clear D. The CDR3 sequence is 12 residues long. Germline V gives CDR1 DFQATT, CDR2 SNEGSKA (reference sequence). The V and J ends lost 0 bases and 8 bases respectively, with 7 bases between them. Here the CDR3 DNA reads TGCAGTGCTAGAGATAGTAGTGGGGAGCTGTTTTTT. It encodes CSARDSSGELFF.

This clonotype was observed once. CDR3 in amino acids: CASSQGRTEEGYTF. CDR3 nucleotide sequence: TGCGCCAGCAGCCAAGGTCGGACGGAGGAAGGCTACACCTTC. The V call is TRBV4-3, the J call TRBJ1-2; D uncertain. CDR3 length: 14 residues. V was clipped by 1 base and J by 8 bases, with 14 bases between them. CDR1 is LGHNA, CDR2 YSLEER, per germline.

The rearrangement joins TRBV14 to TRBJ1-1; D not certain. The CDR3 extends over 13 amino acids. Trimming left V 2 bases short and J 1 base short, with 5 bases between. The germline V gene has CDR1 SGHDN and CDR2 FVKESK. For the CDR3, the DNA is TGTGCCAGCAGCCAAATGCAGAACACTGAAGCTTTCTTT. Amino acid sequence: CASSQMQNTEAFF.

CDR3 bases: TGTGCCAGTAGTAAATGGACTAGCGGGCCATACGAGCAGTACTTC. Protein product: CASSKWTSGPYEQYF. The chain links TRBV27 to TRBJ2-7, with TRBD2 identical over 11 bases. The CDR3 totals 15 residues. Looked up from germline, CDR1 is MNHEY and CDR2 is SMNVEV (reference sequence). V was clipped by 9 bases and J by 4 bases; unmatched bases: 11.

The chain couples TRBV5-5 to TRBJ2-1; D not certain. V was clipped by 4 bases and J by 3 bases, with 20 bases between them. This CDR3 comprises 17 residues. Germline-derived CDR1 and CDR2 are SGHKS and YYEKEE (reference sequence). The CDR3 DNA follows: TGTGCCAGCAGCGGGCCTGTGGTTCCCCCTCTCTACAATGAGCAGTTCTTC. Translated: CASSGPVVPPLYNEQFF.

The table lists this clonotype with a few counts. The V call is TRBV4-3, the J call TRBJ2-3; D tentatively reads TRBD1 or TRBD2 (5 bases each). The CDR3 is made up of 17 amino acids. The germline V gene has CDR1 LGHNA and CDR2 YSLEER. V was trimmed by 1 base and J by 8 bases, leaving 22 bases between them. CDR3 loop: CASSQVPLRGRRATQYF. In nucleotides, the CDR3 is TGCGCCAGCAGCCAAGTTCCACTACGGGGCCGCCGTGCTACGCAGTATTTT.

J is TRBJ2-7 and V is TRBV29-1, with TRBD2 identical over 8 bases. Germline CDR1 reads SQVTM; CDR2 reads ANQGSEA. This CDR3 has 14 residues. After removal of 8 bases from V and 2 bases from J, the junction contained 11 bases not matched to a gene. The DNA for the CDR3 is TGCAGCCCCATAGCGGGGTGTGGAGCCTACGAGCAGTACTTC. It specifies CSPIAGCGAYEQYF.

V usage is TRBV5-1 and J usage is TRBJ2-1, with 11 bases matching TRBD2. Germline-derived CDR1 and CDR2 are SGHRS and YFSETQ. This CDR3 has 19 amino acids. Trimming removed 7 bases from V and 4 bases from J; junction bases left unmatched: 19. CDR3 nucleotide sequence: TGCGCCAGCGGCTACTTCCTGTCTAGCGGGGGGTTAACTTACAATGAGCAGTTCTTC. The encoded protein is CASGYFLSSGGLTYNEQFF.

This clonotype was picked up one time. The chain carries TRBV28 and TRBJ2-4; TRBD1 matches at 12 bases. The J call is doubtful: the DNA matches TRBJ2-5 better. This CDR3 contains 17 residues. Germline values: CDR1 MDHEN, CDR2 SYDVKM. This CDR3 is CASSSGQGAPRHETQYF. The CDR3 DNA follows: TGTGCCAGCAGTTCGGGACAGGGGGCCCCTAGGCACGAGACCCAGTACTTC.

The chain combines TRBV20-1 with TRBJ1-5; maybe TRBD1 (6 bases). Trimming removed 2 bases at V and 3 bases at J, with 14 bases between. The CDR3 has 15 residues. Germline V gives CDR1 DFQATT, CDR2 SNEGSKA (reference sequence). The CDR3 bases are TGCAGTGCTAGATGGGGGCGGTGGAACAATCAGCCCCAGCATTTT. Translating gives CSARWGRWNNQPQHF.

The gene calls are TRBV7-2 and TRBJ2-5, with TRBD2 matching 8 bases. CDR1 and CDR2 from the germline V gene are SGHTA and FQGNSA. This CDR3 spans 14 amino acids. The trim removed 5 bases at V and 11 bases at J, leaving 13 bases unmatched. Here the CDR3 DNA reads TGTGCCAGCAGCCAAGCGGGGGAGGTGGAGGAGCAGTACTTC. This translates into CASSQAGEVEEQYF.

This clonotype was seen a handful of times. This CDR3 reads CASPQGNRAIDEQFF. The CDR3 coding sequence is TGTGCCAGCCCCCAAGGGAACAGGGCGATCGATGAGCAGTTCTTC. The chain carries TRBV6-5 and TRBJ2-1; possible D gene TRBD1, 6 bases. V was shortened by 8 bases and J by 8 bases, with 22 bases between the two germline ends. The germline CDR1 and CDR2 sequences are MNHEY and SVGAGI. The CDR3 spans 15 residues.

This chain uses TRBV18 with TRBJ2-4, with a weak D call TRBD1 (6 bases). The CDR3 is made up of 14 amino acids. Germline V gene lookup returns CDR1 KGHSH and CDR2 LQKENI. With 2 bases removed from V and 7 bases from J, the gap between germline ends came to 12 bases. The CDR3 sequence: CASSPDRWLNIQYF. The DNA of the CDR3 is TGTGCCAGCTCACCAGACAGGTGGTTGAACATTCAGTACTTC.

This chain uses TRBV29-1 with TRBJ2-5; D uncertain. The V end was cut by 0 bases, the J end by 1 base, with 9 bases between. Germline lookup yields CDR1 SQVTM and CDR2 ANQGSEA. There are 14 residues in the CDR3. The DNA for the CDR3 is TGCAGCGTTGAAGATCTTGGCGGCCAAGAGACCCAGTACTTC. It codes for CSVEDLGGQETQYF.

The J gene is TRBJ2-2, the V gene TRBV27; possible D gene TRBD1, 5 bases. The CDR3 is 16 amino acids. From germline, CDR1 is MNHEY and CDR2 SMNVEV (reference sequence). The V end was cut by 2 bases, the J end by 4 bases, with 14 bases between. DNA of the CDR3: TGTGCCAGCAGTTTAGTATGGGCAGGGTTCACCGGGGAGCTGTTTTTT. Its protein product is CASSLVWAGFTGELFF.

This clonotype has only a few counts. The V and J genes are TRBV4-2 and TRBJ2-1; 9 positions match TRBD2. This CDR3 is 16 amino acids long. CDR1 and CDR2 (germline): LGHNA, YNFKEQ. V gave up 1 base and J gave up 4 bases; unmatched junction bases: 5. This CDR3 is CASSQALTSGYNEQFF. The CDR3 DNA follows: TGTGCCAGCAGCCAAGCGCTGACTAGCGGATACAATGAGCAGTTCTTC.

This sequence joins TRBV7-2 and TRBJ1-2; no clear D. Germline CDR1 is SGHTA and CDR2 is FQGNSA. V lost 8 bases and J lost 8, with 6 bases in between. This CDR3 comprises 9 residues. The DNA for the CDR3 is TGTGCCAGCGGTGGGGGCTACACCTTC. Encoded protein: CASGGGYTF.

This clonotype was observed a handful of times. The chain recombines TRBV7-9 with TRBJ1-2, with 8 positions matching TRBD1. Germline V lookup: CDR1 SEHNR, CDR2 FQNEAQ (reference sequence). The CDR3 is 13 amino acids. V was clipped by 5 bases and J by 4 bases; unmatched bases: 3. The CDR3: CASSQGQAYGYTF. In nucleotides, the CDR3 is TGTGCCAGCAGCCAGGGACAGGCCTATGGCTACACCTTC.

This chain's CDR3 is CASSTGQGNKNIQYF. The CDR3 bases are TGTGCCAGCAGTACGGGACAGGGGAACAAAAACATTCAGTACTTC. The chain couples TRBV27 to TRBJ2-7, with 10 positions matching TRBD1. The end of the DNA aligns better with TRBJ2-4, so the J call may be wrong. The germline V gene encodes CDR1 MNHEY and CDR2 SMNVEV (reference sequence). The CDR3 contains 15 residues.